These 8 T cell receptor beta chains share one sample of origin, sequenced in a study of blood T cell repertoires in COVID-19. Profiled with immunoSEQ multiplex PCR; TCRdb holds only in-frame clones, not every one. The data show 200,000 to 300,000 clones, roughly 82% seen once. Material: peripheral blood. Receptors were obtained from a woman aged 70 to 79 with acute or convalescent COVID-19.

This chain uses TRBV7-8 with TRBJ2-3, with TRBD2 matching over 11 bases. Germline V CDR1 and CDR2: SGHVS, FQNEAQ. The CDR3 totals 16 residues. V trimming: 2 bases; J trimming: 6 bases; junction bases outside the gene matches: 7. This CDR3 is CASSLSSGGSKDTQYF. The CDR3 DNA reads as TGTGCCAGCAGCTTATCTAGCGGGGGGTCAAAGGATACGCAGTATTTT.

The V and J genes are TRBV4-2 and TRBJ1-1; 11 nucleotides line up with TRBD1. Looked up from germline, CDR1 is LGHNA and CDR2 is YNFKEQ. V lost 1 base and J lost 4; bases outside the gene matches: 2. This CDR3 comprises 15 residues. Here the CDR3 reads CASSQAGQGATEAFF. The CDR3 DNA reads as TGTGCCAGCAGCCAAGCAGGACAGGGGGCCACTGAAGCTTTCTTT.

This chain links TRBV18 with TRBJ1-3, with 8 bases aligning to TRBD1. Germline CDR1 reads KGHSH; CDR2 reads LQKENI. The J segment lost 1 base and the V segment lost 2 bases, leaving 7 bases of the junction unmatched. CDR3 size: 17 residues. The CDR3 is CASSPRQGQRSGNTIYF. DNA for the CDR3: TGTGCCAGCTCACCAAGACAGGGGCAGAGATCTGGAAACACCATATATTTT.

V gene TRBV30 combines with J gene TRBJ2-7, with a tentative D call TRBD2 (6 bases). Germline CDR1 is GTSNPN and CDR2 is SVGIG (reference sequence). This CDR3 spans 16 amino acids. V gave up 3 bases and J gave up 6 bases, with 24 bases separating them. The CDR3 bases are TGTGCCTGGAGCGGTCGTATGTGGGGCGGGACGGGCGAGCAGTACTTC. Amino acids: CAWSGRMWGGTGEQYF.

The J gene is TRBJ1-2, the V gene TRBV11-2; TRBD1 matches at 10 bases. The CDR3 sequence is 18 residues long. J was trimmed by 1 base and V by 5 bases; bases with no gene match: 13. Per the germline V gene, CDR1 is SGHAT and CDR2 is FQNNGV. For the CDR3, the DNA is TGTGCCAGCAGCCCGACAGGGGGCCGATCGCCTTATAACTATGGCTACACCTTC. It codes for CASSPTGGRSPYNYGYTF.

The chain carries TRBV6-2 or TRBV6-3 and TRBJ2-5; D remains ambiguous. V was clipped by 1 base and J by 5 bases, with 5 bases between them. In germline, CDR1 is MNHEY, CDR2 SVGEGT. CDR3 length equals 12 residues. CDR3 region: CASSYFGETQYF. The CDR3 nucleotides read TGTGCCAGCAGTTACTTCGGTGAGACCCAGTACTTC.

The chain combines TRBV6-6 with TRBJ2-7, with 13 bases aligning to TRBD2. Germline assignment: CDR1 MNHNY and CDR2 SVGAGI (reference sequence). Unmatched junction bases numbered 3, after V lost 6 bases and J lost 7 bases. The CDR3 runs to 13 residues. CDR3 in amino acids: CASSPGLAGEQYF. The CDR3 DNA is TGTGCCAGCAGCCCGGGACTAGCGGGGGAGCAGTACTTC.

V is TRBV9 and J is TRBJ1-6; D ambiguous. This CDR3 has 15 residues. The V end lost 0 bases, the J end lost 6 bases, and 10 bases lay between the germline ends. Germline V gene data show CDR1 as SGDLS and CDR2 as YYNGEE. CDR3 sequence reads: CASSVEGSANSPLHF. The CDR3, as DNA: TGTGCCAGCAGCGTAGAAGGCAGCGCTAATTCACCCCTCCACTTT.